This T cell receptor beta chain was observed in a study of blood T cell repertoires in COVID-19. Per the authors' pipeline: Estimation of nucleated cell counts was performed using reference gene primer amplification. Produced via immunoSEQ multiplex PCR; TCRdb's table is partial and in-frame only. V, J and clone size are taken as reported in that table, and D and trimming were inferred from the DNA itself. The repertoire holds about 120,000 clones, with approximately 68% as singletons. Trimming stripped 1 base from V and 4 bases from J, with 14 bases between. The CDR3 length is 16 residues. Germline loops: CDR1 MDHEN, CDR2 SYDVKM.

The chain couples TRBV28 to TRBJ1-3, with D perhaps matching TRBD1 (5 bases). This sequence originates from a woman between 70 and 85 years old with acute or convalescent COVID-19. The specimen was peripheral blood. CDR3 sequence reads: CASSLSSGGEGNTIYF. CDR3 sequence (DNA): TGTGCCAGCAGTTTATCGTCCGGGGGGGAGGGAAACACCATATATTTT. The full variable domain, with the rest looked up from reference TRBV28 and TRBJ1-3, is DVKVTQSSRYLVKRTGEKVFLECVQDMDHENMFWYRQDPGLGLRLIYFSYDVKMKEKGDIPEGYSVSREKKERFSLILESASTNQTSMYLCASSLSSGGEGNTIYFGEGSWLTVV.